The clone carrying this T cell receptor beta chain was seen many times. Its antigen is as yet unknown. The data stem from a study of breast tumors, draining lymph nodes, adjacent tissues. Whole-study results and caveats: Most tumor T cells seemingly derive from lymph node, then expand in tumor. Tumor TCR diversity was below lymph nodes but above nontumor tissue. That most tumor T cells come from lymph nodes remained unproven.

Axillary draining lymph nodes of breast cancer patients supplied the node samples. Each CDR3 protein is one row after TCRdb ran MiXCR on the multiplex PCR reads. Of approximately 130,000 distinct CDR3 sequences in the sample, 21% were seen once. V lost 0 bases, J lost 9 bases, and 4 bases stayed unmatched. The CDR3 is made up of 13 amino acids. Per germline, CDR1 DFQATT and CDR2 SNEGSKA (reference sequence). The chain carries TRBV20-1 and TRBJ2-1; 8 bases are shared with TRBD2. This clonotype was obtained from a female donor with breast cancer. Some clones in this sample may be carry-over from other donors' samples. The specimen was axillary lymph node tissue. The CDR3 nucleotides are TGCAGTGCTAGAGAGATAGCGGGAACTGAGCAGTTCTTC. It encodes CSAREIAGTEQFF.